One and the same sample provided the 2 T cell receptor beta chains below, sequenced in a study of T cell responses to AZD1222 COVID-19 vaccine. The assay was immunoSEQ multiplex PCR, and TCRdb's table has in-frame clones only and misses some. In the table there are 190,000 or so clones, 93% of which are singletons. The sequenced sample was peripheral blood, obtained 28 days after the second AZD1222 dose. The receptors originated from an adult who received the AZD1222 COVID-19 vaccine.

The chain employs TRBV5-5 and TRBJ1-1; D gene unclear. Germline V gives CDR1 SGHKS, CDR2 YYEKEE (reference sequence). The V end was cut by 2 bases, the J end by 1 base, with 6 bases between. This CDR3 has 13 residues. CDR3 protein: CASSFQPNTEAFF. For the CDR3, the DNA is TGTGCCAGCAGCTTTCAACCGAACACTGAAGCTTTCTTT.

V and J are TRBV4-3 and TRBJ1-6, with TRBD1 matching 9 bases. V shed 2 bases and J 7 bases; nucleotides not matched to a gene: 3. There are 15 residues in the CDR3. Germline V gene sequence: CDR1 LGHNA, CDR2 YSLEER. The CDR3 sequence is CASSQLDRGNSPLHF. The CDR3 nucleotides read TGCGCCAGCAGCCAACTAGACAGGGGGAATTCACCCCTCCACTTT.